Sequencing of this TCR beta chain was carried out in a study of blood T cell repertoires in COVID-19. Generated by immunoSEQ multiplex PCR, the TCRdb table keeps only in-frame clones and is missing some. The sample consists of 85,000 to 100,000 clones, 80% of them appearing once. Per the germline V gene, CDR1 is SGDLS and CDR2 is YYNGEE. V was cut by 0 bases and J by 2 bases, with 13 bases left in between. The length of the CDR3 is 16 residues. Sequencing input: peripheral blood. This sequence originates from a man aged 45-65 years who had recovered from COVID-19. The chain links TRBV9 to TRBJ2-3; TRBD2 might be the D (7 bases). DNA of the CDR3: TGTGCCAGCAGCGTAGTAGGGGGGGCCATCACAGATACGCAGTATTTT. This encodes CASSVVGGAITDTQYF.